What follows are 4 T cell receptor beta chains derived from one specimen sequenced in a study of blood T cell repertoires in COVID-19. Clones were read by immunoSEQ multiplex PCR, and TCRdb kept only the in-frame ones, dropping some. The repertoire holds hundreds of thousands of clones, with 88% as singletons. Sequenced: peripheral blood. The receptors here all came from a woman in her sixties or seventies with COVID-19, enrolled during active disease.

J is TRBJ1-2 and V is TRBV19; no firm D call. From germline, CDR1 is LNHDA and CDR2 SQIVND (reference sequence). Trimming removed 1 base at V and 0 bases at J, with 9 bases between. The CDR3 contains 15 residues. DNA of the CDR3: TGTGCCAGTAGTATAGGATACACACCTAACTATGGCTACACCTTC. Its translation: CASSIGYTPNYGYTF.

The CDR3 is CASSSTGGAQPQHF. In nucleotides, the CDR3 is TGTGCCAGCAGTTCGACAGGGGGTGCTCAGCCCCAGCATTTT. This chain links TRBV6-2 or TRBV6-3 with TRBJ1-5; 9 nucleotides match TRBD1. CDR1 MNHEY and CDR2 SVGEGT come from the germline V gene. The CDR3 spans 14 residues. Unmatched junction bases numbered 4, after V lost 4 bases and J lost 6 bases.

This chain uses TRBV5-1 with TRBJ2-4; D is perhaps TRBD2 (6 bases). Germline V gene lookup returns CDR1 SGHRS and CDR2 YFSETQ. The CDR3 is 14 residues long. Trimming removed 3 bases from V and 4 bases from J, with 11 bases in between. CDR3 nucleotides: TGCGCCAGCAGCTCGGCGGGATCTAAAAACATTCAGTACTTC. Protein: CASSSAGSKNIQYF.

The V call is TRBV28, the J call TRBJ1-5; the D gene is possibly TRBD1 (5 bases). V was shortened by 3 bases and J by 4 bases, with 19 bases between the two germline ends. This CDR3 region has 17 residues. Looked up from germline, CDR1 is MDHEN and CDR2 is SYDVKM. The CDR3 nucleotides are TGTGCCAGCAGTTTGGACATAAAAGGGTGGACGAATCAGCCCCAGCATTTT. It encodes CASSLDIKGWTNQPQHF.